This TCR beta chain was documented in a study of identical twins. Study-level points and caveats: Twin pairs had excess sharing that was weaker in beta out-of-frame sequences.

One entry per CDR3 protein, called by TCRdb with MiXCR from the 5' RACE reads. In the table there are 430,000 or so distinct CDR3 sequences, approximately 24% of which are singletons. V was cut by 7 bases and J by 2 bases, with 16 bases left in between. The germline V gene encodes CDR1 SGHRS and CDR2 YFSETQ. The CDR3 has 15 residues. This clonotype was observed a handful of times. Its specificity is unknown. In every case, the donor was a healthy Caucasian. These data were likewise used in another study, on T cells expressing NK-cell markers. That publication notes: Seven of the eight sequenced donors were HCMV-seropositive; one was seronegative.

This sequence originates from a woman younger than 30 in good health. Material: CD4+ T cells sorted from blood. The chain recombines TRBV5-1 with TRBJ2-1, with D hard to call. CDR3 protein: CASHPPAAPYNEQFF. CDR3 sequence (DNA): TGCGCCAGCCACCCCCCCGCGGCACCCTACAATGAGCAGTTCTTC.